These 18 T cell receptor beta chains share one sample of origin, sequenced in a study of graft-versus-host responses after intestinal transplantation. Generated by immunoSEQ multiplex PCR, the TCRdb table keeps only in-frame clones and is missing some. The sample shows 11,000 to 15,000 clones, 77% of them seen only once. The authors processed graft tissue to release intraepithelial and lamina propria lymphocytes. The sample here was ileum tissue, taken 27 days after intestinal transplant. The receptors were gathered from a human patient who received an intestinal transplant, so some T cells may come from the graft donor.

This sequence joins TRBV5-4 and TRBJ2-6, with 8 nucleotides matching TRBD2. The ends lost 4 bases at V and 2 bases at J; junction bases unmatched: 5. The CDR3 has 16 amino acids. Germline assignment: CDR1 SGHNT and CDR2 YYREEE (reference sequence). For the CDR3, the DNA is TGTGCCAGCAGCCCCCGGGGGGGGGCTGGGGCCAACGTCCTGACTTTC. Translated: CASSPRGGAGANVLTF.

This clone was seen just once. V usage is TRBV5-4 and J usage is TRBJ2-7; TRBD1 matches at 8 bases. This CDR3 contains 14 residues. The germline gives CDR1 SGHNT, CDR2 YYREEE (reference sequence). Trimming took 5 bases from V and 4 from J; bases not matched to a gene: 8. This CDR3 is CASSSTGGSYEQYV. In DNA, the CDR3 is TGTGCCAGCAGTTCCACAGGGGGTTCTTACGAGCAGTACGTC.

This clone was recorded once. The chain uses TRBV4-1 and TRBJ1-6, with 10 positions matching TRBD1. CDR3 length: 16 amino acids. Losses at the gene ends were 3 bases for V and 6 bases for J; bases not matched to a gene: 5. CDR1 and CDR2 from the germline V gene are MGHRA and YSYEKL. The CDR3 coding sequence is TGCGCCAGCAGCCATGGACAGGGGGTTCTTAATTCACCCCTCCACTTT. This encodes CASSHGQGVLNSPLHF.

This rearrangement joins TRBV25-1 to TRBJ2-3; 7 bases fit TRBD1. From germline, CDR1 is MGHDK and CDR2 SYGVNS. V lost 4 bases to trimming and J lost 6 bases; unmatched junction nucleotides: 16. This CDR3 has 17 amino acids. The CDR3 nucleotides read TGTGCCAGCAGTGCGCCCGTGACAGGGTTCGGGCGGGATACGCAGTATTTT. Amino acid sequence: CASSAPVTGFGRDTQYF. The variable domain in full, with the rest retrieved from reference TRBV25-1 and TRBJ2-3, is EADIYQTPRYLVIGTGKKITLECSQTMGHDKMYWYQQDPGMELHLIHYSYGVNSTEKGDLSSESTVSRIRTEHFPLTLESARPSHTSQYLCASSAPVTGFGRDTQYFGPGTRLTVL.

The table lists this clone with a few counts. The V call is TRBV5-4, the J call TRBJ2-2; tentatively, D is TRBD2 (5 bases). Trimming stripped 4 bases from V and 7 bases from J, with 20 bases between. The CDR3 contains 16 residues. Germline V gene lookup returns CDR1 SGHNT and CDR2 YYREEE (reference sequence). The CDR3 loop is CASSLPSGVGGGELFF. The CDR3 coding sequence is TGTGCCAGCAGCCTCCCCAGCGGAGTTGGAGGCGGGGAGCTGTTTTTT.

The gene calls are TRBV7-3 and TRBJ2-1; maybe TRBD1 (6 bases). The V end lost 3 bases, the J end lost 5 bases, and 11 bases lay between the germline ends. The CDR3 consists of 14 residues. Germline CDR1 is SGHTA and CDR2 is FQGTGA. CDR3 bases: TGTGCCAGCAGCTTCCGGGACACGCACAATGAGCAGTTCTTC. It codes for CASSFRDTHNEQFF.

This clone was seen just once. Written as DNA, the CDR3 is TGCGCCAGCAGCCCGGGAGTCGTTACTAGCACAGATACGCAGTATTTT. This translates into CASSPGVVTSTDTQYF. V usage is TRBV5-1 and J usage is TRBJ2-3; tentatively, D is TRBD2 (6 bases). Trimming left V 4 bases short and J 0 bases short, with 15 bases between. The CDR3 runs 16 residues. The V gene's germline CDR1 is SGHRS and CDR2 YFSETQ.

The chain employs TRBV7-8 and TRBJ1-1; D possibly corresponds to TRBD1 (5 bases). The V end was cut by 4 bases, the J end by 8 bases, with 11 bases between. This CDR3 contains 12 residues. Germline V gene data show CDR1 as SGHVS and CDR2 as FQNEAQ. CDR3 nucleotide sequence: TGTGCCAGCAGCTCGCATGCAGGGGAAGCTTTCTTT. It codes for CASSSHAGEAFF.

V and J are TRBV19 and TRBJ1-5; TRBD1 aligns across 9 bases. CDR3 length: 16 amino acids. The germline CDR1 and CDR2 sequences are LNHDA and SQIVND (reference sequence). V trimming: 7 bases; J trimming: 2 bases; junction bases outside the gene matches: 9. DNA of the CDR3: TGTGCCAGTAATGATCGAAGGACAGGGGGCAATCAGCCCCAGCATTTT. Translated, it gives CASNDRRTGGNQPQHF.

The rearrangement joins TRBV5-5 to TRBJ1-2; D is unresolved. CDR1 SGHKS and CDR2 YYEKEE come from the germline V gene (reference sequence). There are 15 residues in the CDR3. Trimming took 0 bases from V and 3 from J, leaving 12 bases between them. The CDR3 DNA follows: TGTGCCAGCAGCTTGGGAGGGAGGAGTGACTATGGCTACACCTTC. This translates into CASSLGGRSDYGYTF.

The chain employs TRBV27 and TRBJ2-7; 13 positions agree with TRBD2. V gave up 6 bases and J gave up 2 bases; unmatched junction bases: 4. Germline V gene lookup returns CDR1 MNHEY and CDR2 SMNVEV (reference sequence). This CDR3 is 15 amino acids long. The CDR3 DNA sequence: TGTGCCAGCAGCGTTACTAGCGGGGGGGCCTACGAGCAGTACGTC. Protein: CASSVTSGGAYEQYV.

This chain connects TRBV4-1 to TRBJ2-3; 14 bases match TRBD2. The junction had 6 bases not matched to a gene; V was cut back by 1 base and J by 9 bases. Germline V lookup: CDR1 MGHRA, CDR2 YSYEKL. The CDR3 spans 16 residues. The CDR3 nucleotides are TGCGCCAGCAGCCAAGGACTAGCGGGGGGGCTGTCCACGCAGTATTTT. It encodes CASSQGLAGGLSTQYF.

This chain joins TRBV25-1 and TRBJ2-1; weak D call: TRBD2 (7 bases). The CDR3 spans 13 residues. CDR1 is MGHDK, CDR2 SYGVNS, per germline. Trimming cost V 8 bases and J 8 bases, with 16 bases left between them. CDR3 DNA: TGTGCCAGCGCCCTCGGGGGGCTGGATGAGCAGTTCTTC. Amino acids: CASALGGLDEQFF.

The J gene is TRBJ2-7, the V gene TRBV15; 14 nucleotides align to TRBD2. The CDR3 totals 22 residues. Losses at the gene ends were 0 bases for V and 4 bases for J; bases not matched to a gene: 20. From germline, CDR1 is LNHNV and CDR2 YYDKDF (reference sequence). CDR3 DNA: TGTGCCACCAGCAGAGATCTCCCCCCTGAAGGGACTAGCGGGGGCCGGCGATACGAGCAGTACGTC. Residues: CATSRDLPPEGTSGGRRYEQYV.

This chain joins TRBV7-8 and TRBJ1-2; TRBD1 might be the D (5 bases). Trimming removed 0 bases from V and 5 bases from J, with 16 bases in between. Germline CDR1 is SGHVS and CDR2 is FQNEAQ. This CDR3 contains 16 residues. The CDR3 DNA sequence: TGTGCCAGCAGCTTAGCGCGGGGGGGTGGGGATTATGGCTACACCTTC. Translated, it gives CASSLARGGGDYGYTF.

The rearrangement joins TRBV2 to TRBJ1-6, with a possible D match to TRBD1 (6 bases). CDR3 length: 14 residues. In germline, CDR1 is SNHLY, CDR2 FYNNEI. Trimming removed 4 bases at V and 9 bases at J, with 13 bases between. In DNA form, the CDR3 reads TGTGCCAGCAGTGTTACAGGGCCCGGTTCACCCCTCCACTTT. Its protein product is CASSVTGPGSPLHF.

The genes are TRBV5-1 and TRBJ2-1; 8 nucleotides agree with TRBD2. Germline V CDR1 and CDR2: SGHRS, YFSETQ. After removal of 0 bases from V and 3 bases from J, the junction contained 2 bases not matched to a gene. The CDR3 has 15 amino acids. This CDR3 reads CASSLVSGGYNEQFF. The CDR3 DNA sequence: TGCGCCAGCAGCTTGGTCAGCGGGGGCTACAATGAGCAGTTCTTC.

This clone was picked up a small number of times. The CDR3 DNA sequence: TGTGCCATCCATCGGCTCGGGGGTGGCTACACCTTC. Its protein product is CAIHRLGGGYTF. The chain uses TRBV10-3 and TRBJ1-2; D may be TRBD1 (5 bases). Trimming removed 8 bases from V and 7 bases from J, with 14 bases in between. CDR1 and CDR2 (germline): ENHRY, SYGVKD. This CDR3 spans 12 amino acids.